Each of the 26 T cell receptor beta chains below was sequenced from the same sample in a study of blood T cell repertoires in COVID-19. Libraries were prepared by immunoSEQ multiplex PCR; TCRdb keeps only in-frame clonotypes and omits some of them. Of about 40,000 clones listed, over 70% are singletons. The sample comprised peripheral blood. The receptors were sampled from an elderly woman with acute or convalescent COVID-19.

The CDR3 spells CASSTGQSYEQYF. Written as DNA, the CDR3 is TGTGCCAGTAGCACTGGACAGTCCTACGAGCAGTACTTC. The gene calls are TRBV19 and TRBJ2-7; TRBD1 is a possible D gene (6 bases). V was pared by 6 bases and J by 1 base, with 10 bases between. The CDR3 spans 13 residues. Germline V gene lookup returns CDR1 LNHDA and CDR2 SQIVND (reference sequence).

This clone turned up a few times. The gene calls are TRBV7-9 and TRBJ2-7, with a possible D match to TRBD2 (7 bases). The CDR3 spans 15 residues. With 6 bases removed from V and 0 bases from J, the gap between germline ends came to 15 bases. Germline CDR1 is SEHNR and CDR2 is FQNEAQ (reference sequence). The CDR3 sequence: CASSGGRESSYEQYF. As DNA, the CDR3 is TGTGCCAGCAGTGGGGGGCGGGAGAGCTCCTACGAGCAGTACTTC. Looking up the rest from reference TRBV7-9 and TRBJ2-7 gives the full variable domain: DTGVSQNPRHKITKRGQNVTFRCDPISEHNRLYWYRQTLGQGPEFLTYFQNEAQLEKSRLLSDRFSAERPKGSFSTLEIQRTEQGDSAMYLCASSGGRESSYEQYFGPGTRLTVT.

This rearrangement joins TRBV5-1 to TRBJ1-2; 7 nucleotides align to TRBD1. The CDR3 sequence is 14 residues long. Germline CDR1 is SGHRS and CDR2 is YFSETQ. The J segment lost 6 bases and the V segment lost 1 base, leaving 6 bases of the junction unmatched. The CDR3 coding sequence is TGCGCCAGCAGCTTGTTAGCAGGGGGAGATGGCTACACCTTC. It translates to CASSLLAGGDGYTF. The whole variable domain, remainder taken from reference TRBV5-1 and TRBJ1-2, is KAGVTQTPRYLIKTRGQQVTLSCSPISGHRSVSWYQQTPGQGLQFLFEYFSETQRNKGNFPGRFSGRQFSNSRSEMNVSTLELGDSALYLCASSLLAGGDGYTFGSGTRLTVV.

V and J are TRBV7-9 and TRBJ2-1; D is perhaps TRBD2 (6 bases). The V and J ends lost 0 bases and 13 bases respectively, with 13 bases between them. This CDR3 comprises 13 residues. CDR1 SEHNR and CDR2 FQNEAQ come from the germline V gene (reference sequence). The CDR3 reads CASSLAEEGPQFF. The CDR3 nucleotides read TGTGCCAGCAGCTTAGCGGAGGAGGGGCCCCAGTTCTTC.

The chain links TRBV18 to TRBJ2-1, with 9 bases identical to TRBD2. This CDR3 spans 15 amino acids. CDR1 is KGHSH, CDR2 LQKENI, per germline. V was pared by 2 bases and J by 5 bases, with 4 bases of the junction left unmatched. The CDR3 DNA follows: TGTGCCAGCTCACCAGGAATAGCGGGAGACAATGAGCAGTTCTTC. Residues: CASSPGIAGDNEQFF.

This clone has just a few counts. The rearrangement uses TRBV19 and TRBJ1-6, with D unresolved. The germline V gene encodes CDR1 LNHDA and CDR2 SQIVND (reference sequence). V dropped 10 bases and J dropped 6 bases, with 16 bases sitting between them. The CDR3 is 14 amino acids. For the CDR3, the DNA is TGTGCCACCGCGGAGACGCGGCGTAATTCACCCCTCCACTTT. This sequence encodes CATAETRRNSPLHF. Filled out from reference TRBV19 and TRBJ1-6, the complete variable domain reads DGGITQSPKYLFRKEGQNVTLSCEQNLNHDAMYWYRQDPGQGLRLIYYSQIVNDFQKGDIAEGYSVSREKKESFPLTVTSAQKNPTAFYLCATAETRRNSPLHFGNGTRLTVT.

The rearrangement joins TRBV5-1 to TRBJ2-2, with D perhaps matching TRBD2 (6 bases). The V gene's germline CDR1 is SGHRS and CDR2 YFSETQ. V was clipped by 0 bases and J by 2 bases, with 8 bases between them. The CDR3 extends over 15 amino acids. This CDR3 reads CASSLVEGNTGELFF. The CDR3 DNA reads as TGCGCCAGCAGCTTGGTGGAGGGAAACACCGGGGAGCTGTTTTTT. The whole variable domain, filled in from reference TRBV5-1 and TRBJ2-2, reads KAGVTQTPRYLIKTRGQQVTLSCSPISGHRSVSWYQQTPGQGLQFLFEYFSETQRNKGNFPGRFSGRQFSNSRSEMNVSTLELGDSALYLCASSLVEGNTGELFFGEGSRLTVL.

Here the CDR3 reads CASSLGQTENQPQHF. CDR3 coding DNA: TGCGCCAGCAGCTTGGGACAGACAGAGAATCAGCCCCAGCATTTT. The chain is built from TRBV5-1 and TRBJ1-5; D possibly corresponds to TRBD1 (5 bases). The V gene lost 0 bases and the J gene lost 4 bases, with 11 bases spanning the gap. The CDR3 spans 15 residues. The germline V gene has CDR1 SGHRS and CDR2 YFSETQ.

V is TRBV9 and J is TRBJ1-3; 7 bases match TRBD1. Germline V gene sequence: CDR1 SGDLS, CDR2 YYNGEE. The junction had 11 bases not matched to a gene; V was cut back by 0 bases and J by 5 bases. CDR3 length equals 17 residues. DNA of the CDR3: TGTGCCAGCAGCGTAGGAGGGGGACAGACGGCTCGAAACACCATATATTTT. It codes for CASSVGGGQTARNTIYF.

A few counts support this clone. The chain has TRBV7-2 and TRBJ1-1; D unclear. The V gene's germline CDR1 is SGHTA and CDR2 FQGNSA. The CDR3 is 14 residues long. V lost 3 bases and J 5 bases, leaving 13 bases between the germline ends. This chain's CDR3 is CASSFGELETEAFF. The CDR3 DNA follows: TGTGCCAGCAGCTTCGGGGAATTGGAAACTGAAGCTTTCTTT.

CDR3 sequence: CAGRTSENTGELFF. The CDR3 coding sequence is TGTGCCGGACGGACTAGCGAGAACACCGGGGAGCTGTTTTTT. The V call is TRBV2, the J call TRBJ2-2, with 9 nucleotides matching TRBD2. After removal of 11 bases from V and 1 base from J, the junction contained 5 bases not matched to a gene. The CDR3 spans 14 residues. Looked up from germline, CDR1 is SNHLY and CDR2 is FYNNEI.

This clone occurred a few times. The rearrangement joins TRBV2 to TRBJ1-1, with 7 bases matching TRBD1. With V trimmed by 4 bases and J by 4 bases, 3 bases remained unmatched. This CDR3 is 13 amino acids long. Germline V lookup: CDR1 SNHLY, CDR2 FYNNEI. The CDR3 protein is CASSGQGGTEAFF. The CDR3 nucleotides are TGTGCCAGCAGTGGACAGGGTGGCACTGAAGCTTTCTTT. The variable domain in full, completed from reference TRBV2 and TRBJ1-1, reads EPEVTQTPSHQVTQMGQEVILRCVPISNHLYFYWYRQILGQKVEFLVSFYNNEISEKSEIFDDQFSVERPDGSNFTLKIRSTKLEDSAMYFCASSGQGGTEAFFGQGTRLTVV.

This clone was seen just once. V gene TRBV5-4 combines with J gene TRBJ2-2; 7 bases are a match to TRBD2. The germline CDR1 and CDR2 sequences are SGHNT and YYREEE (reference sequence). CDR3 size: 16 residues. V shed 4 bases and J 5 bases; nucleotides not matched to a gene: 11. The CDR3 DNA reads TGTGCCAGCAGCCCGGGACTACCATATGGGACCGGGGAGCTGTTTTTT. Translation: CASSPGLPYGTGELFF.

The genes are TRBV4-1 and TRBJ2-1; perhaps TRBD2 as D (5 bases). CDR1 is MGHRA and CDR2 is YSYEKL in the germline V gene. V gave up 3 bases and J gave up 0 bases, with 12 bases separating them. The CDR3 contains 16 residues. CDR3 bases: TGCGCCAGCAGCCATCTAACGGGGAGCTCCTACAATGAGCAGTTCTTC. Translated: CASSHLTGSSYNEQFF.

The V call is TRBV7-2, the J call TRBJ2-5, with D perhaps matching TRBD2 (6 bases). The germline CDR1 and CDR2 sequences are SGHTA and FQGNSA. This CDR3 has 16 residues. V gave up 6 bases and J gave up 5 bases, with 22 bases separating them. CDR3 nucleotide sequence: TGTGCCAGCAGAATCGTCGATGGAGGGAAGTGGGAGACCCAGTACTTC. Encoded protein: CASRIVDGGKWETQYF. The full variable domain, with the rest looked up from reference TRBV7-2 and TRBJ2-5, is GAGVSQSPSNKVTEKGKDVELRCDPISGHTALYWYRQSLGQGLEFLIYFQGNSAPDKSGLPSDRFSAERTGGSVSTLTIQRTQQEDSAVYLCASRIVDGGKWETQYFGPGTRLLVL.

This clone was recorded only once. This chain connects TRBV10-2 to TRBJ2-7; 9 bases align to TRBD1. Germline assignment: CDR1 WSHSY and CDR2 SAAADI. Losses at the gene ends were 6 bases for V and 3 bases for J; bases not matched to a gene: 9. The CDR3 is 15 amino acids. Here the CDR3 reads CASRLGQGILYEQYF. Written as DNA, the CDR3 is TGCGCCAGCAGGCTGGGACAGGGAATCCTCTACGAGCAGTACTTC.

The chain is built from TRBV10-1 and TRBJ2-1; TRBD2 matches 9 bases. V was clipped by 2 bases and J by 1 base; unmatched bases: 12. This CDR3 is built from 19 residues. Germline V gene sequence: CDR1 WNHNN, CDR2 SYGVQD (reference sequence). The CDR3 here is CASSEGRLAGTPSYNEQFF. DNA for the CDR3: TGCGCCAGCAGTGAGGGCCGGCTAGCGGGAACCCCATCCTACAATGAGCAGTTCTTC.

The rearrangement uses TRBV19 and TRBJ1-5; 9 nucleotides agree with TRBD1. The CDR3 is 14 amino acids. The germline V gene encodes CDR1 LNHDA and CDR2 SQIVND (reference sequence). The ends lost 10 bases at V and 4 bases at J; junction bases unmatched: 8. The CDR3 reads CATLRTGVNQPQHF. CDR3 bases: TGTGCCACCCTACGGACAGGGGTTAATCAGCCCCAGCATTTT.

This chain links TRBV19 with TRBJ2-7; D might be TRBD1 (5 bases). This CDR3 is built from 12 residues. Germline assignment: CDR1 LNHDA and CDR2 SQIVND (reference sequence). The V end lost 6 bases, the J end lost 7 bases, and 13 bases lay between the germline ends. The CDR3 region has the DNA TGTGCCAGTAGGGGGCTTCTCGGAGAGCAGTACTTC. This codes for CASRGLLGEQYF. The full variable domain, its missing parts supplied by reference TRBV19 and TRBJ2-7, is DGGITQSPKYLFRKEGQNVTLSCEQNLNHDAMYWYRQDPGQGLRLIYYSQIVNDFQKGDIAEGYSVSREKKESFPLTVTSAQKNPTAFYLCASRGLLGEQYFGPGTRLTVT.

The chain is built from TRBV29-1 and TRBJ2-2, with 8 bases that match TRBD1. The germline gives CDR1 SQVTM, CDR2 ANQGSEA. The V segment lost 7 bases and the J segment 3 bases; nucleotides outside the gene matches: 7. The CDR3 runs to 14 residues. The CDR3: CSGGQGIDTGELFF. The CDR3 DNA follows: TGCAGCGGCGGACAGGGAATCGACACCGGGGAGCTGTTTTTT.

This clone was picked up one time. This sequence joins TRBV4-2 and TRBJ1-2; no definite D call. CDR1 is LGHNA and CDR2 is YNFKEQ in the germline V gene. V lost 1 base and J lost 8, with 5 bases in between. This CDR3 contains 11 residues. The CDR3 spells CASSQGRGYTF. CDR3 coding DNA: TGTGCCAGCAGCCAAGGCCGGGGCTACACCTTC.

The chain has TRBV25-1 and TRBJ1-2; 7 bases map to TRBD1. Germline V gene lookup returns CDR1 MGHDK and CDR2 SYGVNS. The ends lost 2 bases at V and 8 bases at J; junction bases unmatched: 8. This CDR3 is 14 amino acids long. The CDR3 nucleotides are TGTGCCAGCAGTGAACAAGTACACAGGGGAGGCTACACCTTC. This translates into CASSEQVHRGGYTF.

The chain couples TRBV7-8 to TRBJ2-3; 13 positions agree with TRBD2. This CDR3 has 16 residues. After removal of 5 bases from V and 0 bases from J, the junction contained 2 bases not matched to a gene. Per the germline V gene, CDR1 is SGHVS and CDR2 is FQNEAQ. The CDR3 loop reads CASSILAGGSTDTQYF. In DNA, the CDR3 is TGTGCCAGCAGCATACTAGCGGGAGGGAGCACAGATACGCAGTATTTT.

This sequence joins TRBV24-1 and TRBJ1-5; D is undetermined. V was clipped by 3 bases and J by 6 bases, with 11 bases between them. This CDR3 contains 14 residues. The V gene's germline CDR1 is KGHDR and CDR2 SFDVKD. The CDR3: CATSDAGSVQPQHF. The CDR3 DNA sequence: TGTGCCACCAGTGATGCGGGGTCAGTTCAGCCCCAGCATTTT.

The chain combines TRBV11-3 with TRBJ2-3, with a tentative D call TRBD2 (5 bases). CDR3 length: 13 residues. Germline-derived CDR1 and CDR2 are SGHNT and YENEEA. V gave up 5 bases and J gave up 5 bases, with 11 bases separating them. This CDR3 reads CASSLGLGDTQYF. The CDR3 DNA follows: TGTGCCAGCAGCCTTGGACTCGGAGATACGCAGTATTTT.

The V call is TRBV28, the J call TRBJ2-5, with TRBD2 matching 8 bases. This CDR3 is built from 15 residues. Per germline, CDR1 MDHEN and CDR2 SYDVKM. Unmatched junction bases numbered 8, after V lost 6 bases and J lost 2 bases. CDR3 nucleotide sequence: TGTGCCAGCAGCCTACCGGGACTAGGGCAAGAGACCCAGTACTTC. As protein: CASSLPGLGQETQYF.